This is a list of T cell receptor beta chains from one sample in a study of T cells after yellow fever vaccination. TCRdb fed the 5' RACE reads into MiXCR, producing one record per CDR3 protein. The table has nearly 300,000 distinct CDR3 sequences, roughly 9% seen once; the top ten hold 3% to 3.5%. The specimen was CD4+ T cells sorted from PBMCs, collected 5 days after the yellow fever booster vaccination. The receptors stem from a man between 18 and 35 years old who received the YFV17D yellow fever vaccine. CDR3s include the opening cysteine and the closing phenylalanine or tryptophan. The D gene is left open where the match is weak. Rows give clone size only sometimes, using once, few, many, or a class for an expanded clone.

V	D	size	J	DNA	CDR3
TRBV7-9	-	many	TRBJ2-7	TGTGCCAGCAGCACAGGGTGGCCCCCCTACGAGCAGTACTTC	CASSTGWPPYEQYF
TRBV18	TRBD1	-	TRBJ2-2	TGTGCCAGCTCACCTGGACAGGCCTACACCGGGGAGCTGTTTTTT	CASSPGQAYTGELFF
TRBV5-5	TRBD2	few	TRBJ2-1	TGTGCCAGCAGCTTGAATGCGGGGGGTTCCTACAATGAGCAGTTCTTC	CASSLNAGGSYNEQFF
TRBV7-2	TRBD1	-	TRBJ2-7	TGTGCCAGCAGCTTAAGTGGGACAGGGATCCCCTACGAGCAGTACTTC	CASSLSGTGIPYEQYF
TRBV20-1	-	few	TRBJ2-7	TGCAGTGCTAGAGATGGTCCGGCGTCCTACGAGCAGTACTTC	CSARDGPASYEQYF
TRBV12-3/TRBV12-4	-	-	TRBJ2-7	TGTGCCAGCAGTATCTCCTACGAGCAGTACTTC	CASSISYEQYF
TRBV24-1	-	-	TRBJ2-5	TGTGCCACCAGTGATGCGGGGCTTGGGCAAGAGACCCAGTACTTC	CATSDAGLGQETQYF
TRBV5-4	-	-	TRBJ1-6	TGTGCCAGCAGCCCCAGCACCAGTCGCCATTCACCCCTCCACTTT	CASSPSTSRHSPLHF
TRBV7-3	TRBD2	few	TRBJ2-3	TGTGCCAGCAGCTTATCGGGGACTAGGTACACAGATACGCAGTATTTT	CASSLSGTRYTDTQYF
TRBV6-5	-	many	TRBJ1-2	TGTGCCAGCAGTTACTCGATAGGGGCAGGGAACTATGGCTACACCTTC	CASSYSIGAGNYGYTF
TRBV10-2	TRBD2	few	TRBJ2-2	TGCGCCAGCAGGGGACTAGTATTAGCCGGGGAGCTGTTTTTT	CASRGLVLAGELFF
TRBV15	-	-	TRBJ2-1	TGTGCCACCAGCAGAGAGGGGGGGACAGAATACAATGAGCAGTTCTTC	CATSREGGTEYNEQFF
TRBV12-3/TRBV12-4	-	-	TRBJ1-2	TGTGCCAGCAGCATACGGGCCTGGGGTAACTATGGCTACACCTTC	CASSIRAWGNYGYTF
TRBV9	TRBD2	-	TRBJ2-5	TGTGCCAGCAGCACACGGACTAGCCCCGAGACCCAGTACTTC	CASSTRTSPETQYF
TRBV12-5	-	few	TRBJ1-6	TGTGCTAGTGGCACTACAGGGTCCGATTCACCCCTCCACTTT	CASGTTGSDSPLHF
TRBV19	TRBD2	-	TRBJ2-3	TGTGCCAGTACCATGGGGGGGTATGCAGATACGCAGTATTTT	CASTMGGYADTQYF
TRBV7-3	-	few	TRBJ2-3	TGTGCCAGCAGCTTAGGCAGGGGCTTCACAGATACGCAGTATTTT	CASSLGRGFTDTQYF
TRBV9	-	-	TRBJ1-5	TGTGCCAGCAGCGTAGACGTGTTCCAGCCCCAGCATTTT	CASSVDVFQPQHF
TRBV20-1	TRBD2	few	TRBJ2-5	TGCAGTGCTCTGGGACTAGCGGGGGGCCAAGAGACCCAGTACTTC	CSALGLAGGQETQYF
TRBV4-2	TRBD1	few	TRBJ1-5	TGTGCCAGCAGCCAAGACCTACAGGGGAGCCAGCCCCAGCATTTT	CASSQDLQGSQPQHF
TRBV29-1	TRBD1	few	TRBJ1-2	TGCAGCGTTGCGGGACAGGGATTTGGCTACACCTTC	CSVAGQGFGYTF
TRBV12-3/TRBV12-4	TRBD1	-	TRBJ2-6	TGTGCCAGCAGTTCGTCTAACGGACAGGGTAGTTCTGGGGCCAACGTCCTGACTTTC	CASSSSNGQGSSGANVLTF
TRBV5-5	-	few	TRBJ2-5	TGTGCCAGCAGCTCGGGCCTTACGGAGACCCAGTACTTC	CASSSGLTETQYF
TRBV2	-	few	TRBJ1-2	TGTGCCGGACAAAAAGCGAGGGACGGGCTCTATGGCTACACCTTC	CAGQKARDGLYGYTF
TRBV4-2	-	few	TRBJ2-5	TGTGCCAGCAGCCAAGAGGGGGTGGAAGAGACCCAGTACTTC	CASSQEGVEETQYF
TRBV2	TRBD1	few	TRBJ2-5	TGTGCCAGCAGTGAATCGACAGGGGCGAAAGAGACCCAGTACTTC	CASSESTGAKETQYF
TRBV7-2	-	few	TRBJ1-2	TGTGCCAGCAGCTTAGCTGGCAGGCCTAACTATGGCTACACCTTC	CASSLAGRPNYGYTF
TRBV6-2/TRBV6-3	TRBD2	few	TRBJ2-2	TGTGCCAGCAGCACCGCCGGCCGGGGGGACACCGGGGAGCTGTTTTTT	CASSTAGRGDTGELFF
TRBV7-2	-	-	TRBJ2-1	TGTGCCAGCAGCTTAGGGTTCTATGAGCAGTTCTTC	CASSLGFYEQFF
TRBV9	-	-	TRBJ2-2	TGTGCCAGCAGCGGCGGGACAGCGAACACCGGGGAGCTGTTTTTT	CASSGGTANTGELFF
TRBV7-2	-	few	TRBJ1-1	TGTGCCAGCAGCTCCCAGTCATTAAGGACTGAAGCTTTCTTT	CASSSQSLRTEAFF
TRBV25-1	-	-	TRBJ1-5	TGTGCCAGCTGGGCGGGGGGATTCGATCAGCCCCAGCATTTT	CASWAGGFDQPQHF
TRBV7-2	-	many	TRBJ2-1	TGTGCCAGCAGGCCAGGGACCTACAATGAGCAGTTCTTC	CASRPGTYNEQFF
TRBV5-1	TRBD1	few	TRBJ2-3	TGCGCCAGCGGATTAGGACAGGGGAGTACCACAGATACGCAGTATTTT	CASGLGQGSTTDTQYF
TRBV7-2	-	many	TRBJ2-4	TGTGCCAGCAGCCCTCAGGTGGGGGGGCTAGCCAAAAACATTCAGTACTTC	CASSPQVGGLAKNIQYF
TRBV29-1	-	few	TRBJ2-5	TGCAGCGTTAGGACGGAGACCCAGTACTTC	CSVRTETQYF
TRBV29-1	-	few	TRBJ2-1	TGCAGCGTTGAAGATCTATACAGGGCCGTGGGGAGGGAGCAGTTCTTC	CSVEDLYRAVGREQFF
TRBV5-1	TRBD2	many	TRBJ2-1	TGCGCCAGCAGCTCCTCGGCTAGCGGGGGGTACAATGAGCAGTTCTTC	CASSSSASGGYNEQFF
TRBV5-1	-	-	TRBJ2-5	TGCGCCAGCAGCCCGGACTGGCAAGAGACCCAGTACTTC	CASSPDWQETQYF
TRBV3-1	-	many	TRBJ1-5	TGTGCCAGCAGCCCTCGGGCAGGACGCAATCAGCCCCAGCATTTT	CASSPRAGRNQPQHF
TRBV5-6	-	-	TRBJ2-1	TGTGCCAGCAGCTTCTCGCTCCGGGTCTCCTACAATGAGCAGTTCTTC	CASSFSLRVSYNEQFF
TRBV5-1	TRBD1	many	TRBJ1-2	TGCGCCAGCAGCTTGGAAGCAGGGGGCGCCAGGGGCTACACCTTC	CASSLEAGGARGYTF
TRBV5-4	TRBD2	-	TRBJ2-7	TGTGCCAGCGGGGGAAAGCGGGGCTCGGCCTACGAGCAGTACTTC	CASGGKRGSAYEQYF
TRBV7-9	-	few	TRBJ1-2	TGTGCCAGCAGCTTAGCGCGGACCGGATGGGGTGGCTACACCTTC	CASSLARTGWGGYTF
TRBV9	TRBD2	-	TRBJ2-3	TGTGCCAGCAGCGTTACTAGCGGGGGGGCAACAGATACGCAGTATTTT	CASSVTSGGATDTQYF
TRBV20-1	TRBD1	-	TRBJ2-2	TGCAGTGCTAAAACAGCCGGGACAGGGATGGGCGGGGAGCTGTTTTTT	CSAKTAGTGMGGELFF
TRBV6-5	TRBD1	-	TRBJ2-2	TGTGCCAGCAGGCCACCGCTCGGACAGGGGGCCTACACCGGGGAGCTGTTTTTT	CASRPPLGQGAYTGELFF
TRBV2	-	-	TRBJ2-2	TGTGCCAGCAGTGTAGGGGAGCGGTCCGGGGAGCTGTTTTTT	CASSVGERSGELFF
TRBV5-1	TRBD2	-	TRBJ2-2	TGCGCCAGCAGCAGTACAGCGGGAGCTGGCGGGGAGCTGTTTTTT	CASSSTAGAGGELFF
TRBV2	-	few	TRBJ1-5	TGTGCCAGCAGTGAAACTGGAGAAGATCAGCCCCAGCATTTT	CASSETGEDQPQHF
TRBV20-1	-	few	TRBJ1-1	TGCAGTGCTAGAGAAGGTTGGGCGGTGAGCACTGAAGCTTTCTTT	CSAREGWAVSTEAFF
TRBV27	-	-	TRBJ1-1	TGTGCCAGCAGTTTCCAGGACGGTGAAGCTTTCTTT	CASSFQDGEAFF
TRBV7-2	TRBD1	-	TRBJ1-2	TGTGCCAGCAGCGCCAGGGGGGGGGATGGCTACACCTTC	CASSARGGDGYTF
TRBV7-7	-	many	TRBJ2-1	TGTGCTAGCAGCTACGGACCCGTTGGGGGTGAGCAGTTCTTC	CASSYGPVGGEQFF
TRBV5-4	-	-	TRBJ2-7	TGTGCCAGCAGCCGAGACGTGACGGGCCTTACCTACGAGCAGTACTTC	CASSRDVTGLTYEQYF